This T cell receptor beta chain was documented in a study of cytomegalovirus exposure and HLA in healthy donors. Study-wide results and limits: There were reportedly fewer N-insertions in an Asian-associated ancestry cluster than the approximately 630-donor mean, in a later analysis. Previously analyzed data showed that most TCR beta V segments were productive at a frequency of about 87% or about 30%. An assumption of roughly uniform sequencing depth across donors underlay the presence/absence analyses.

The CDR3 consists of 14 residues. CDR1 and CDR2 from the germline V gene are WNHNN and SYGVQD (reference sequence). With 3 bases clipped from V and 6 bases from J, the junction kept 7 bases outside the gene matches. A note on this clone: Its antigen is unidentified.

The PCR had 60 Vbeta and 13 Jbeta primers. Libraries were prepared by immunoSEQ multiplex PCR; TCRdb keeps only in-frame clonotypes and omits some of them. The sample includes roughly 99,000 clones, around two thirds seen only once; the top ten take 14%. V and J are TRBV10-1 and TRBJ1-2; TRBD1 matches 7 bases. Sequences were obtained from PBMCs. The source of this sequence is a woman aged 40 to 55 in good health and CMV-seropositive. The CDR3 protein is CASSESLRGDGYTF. CDR3 bases: TGCGCCAGCAGTGAATCCCTCAGGGGGGATGGCTACACCTTC.